This T cell receptor (beta chain) was observed in a study of blood T cells in healthy people across ages (dated by TCRdb to between 2015 and 2016). General notes on the study: In model experiments, roughly one uniquely barcoded TCR beta cDNA molecule per two T cells was captured by template switching. Age-related changes in TCR beta repertoire diversity were measured in the study by deep sequencing normalized with unique cDNA molecular identifiers. The donors were divided into four age groups: young (average around 17 years), middle-aged (over 35), aged (about 62) and long-lived (82). To avoid experimental bias, donors of different ages were distributed randomly across sequencing lanes. For two donors (one aged 18 to 30 and one aged 80 or older), the study analyzed two additional independent replicas of 1 million unique cDNA reads from the same blood draw.

The library was made by 5' RACE. The instrument given in TCRdb is Illumina HiSeq 2500. A second roughly 7 to 11 cycle PCR used a sample-barcoded 5' primer and a J-beta primer mix. A unique molecular identifier was introduced onto each TCR beta cDNA molecule by a template-switch 5' adaptor carrying 12 random nucleotides. Each sample yielded at least 3 million CDR3-containing paired-end reads. First-strand cDNA was synthesized from all RNA with the Mint cDNA synthesis kit, primed by a TRBC-specific oligonucleotide. After uracil-DNA glycosylase treatment, a first 18-cycle PCR used universal primers M1SS and BC2_uni_R on all cDNA. As for the original processing: Each sample was normalized by randomly selecting 1 million high-quality reads, each carrying a distinct molecular identifier. Reads sharing molecular identifiers were discarded rather than binned into consensus sequences. MiTCR, set to a Q25 quality threshold and the strictest error-elimination algorithm, was used for CDR3 identification, clonotype clustering and error correction. A nonparametric unseen species model with Euler transformation was used to estimate a lower bound on total TCR beta diversity. The public reads were reanalyzed by TCRdb: fastp trimming at Q25, MiXCR alignment, in-frame beta chains only. Each CDR3 protein gets just one entry, which takes the most common genes and DNA from the rows behind it. The V and J calls and clone size are TCRdb's, not the authors'. This sample lists roughly 500,000 distinct CDR3 sequences; roughly 28% were detected once. The ten most abundant clones make up roughly 18% of the sample.

This clonotype was counted between two and nine times. Its recognized antigen is unknown. No per-base quality is available; no much larger clone lies one base away. The roughly 39 donors, aged about 6 to 95 years, were systemically healthy Caucasian individuals from Russia. Each donor gave about 11 milliliters of peripheral blood, drawn into EDTA-treated Vacutainer tubes. PBMCs were isolated by Ficoll-Paque density-gradient centrifugation, with at least 7 million obtained per sample. Total RNA was extracted from PBMCs with Trizol reagent, with at least 6 micrograms obtained per sample. Naive CD45RAhigh/CD27high T cell percentages were measured by flow cytometry on a PBMC aliquot from every donor. The CDR3 holds 16 amino acids from the cysteine to the phenylalanine. Here the CDR3 DNA is all that survives: 48 bases in frame from base 1. Sequences SGHTA (CDR1) and FQGNSA (CDR2) are obtained from the germline V gene. Clipping removes 6 bases from V and 7 bases from J, with 12 as the unmatched junction base count.

Beyond this particular receptor, the publication reports: A strong correlation was found between observed TCR beta diversity and the percentage of naive T cells measured by flow cytometry. Because the CMV infection status of the donors was unknown, age-related changes in expanded clonotypes may potentially have been confounded. Estimates of total diversity based on one million sequenced T cells were regarded as lower bounds and as underestimates. Because profiling used bulk unsorted PBMCs, naive and antigen-experienced compartments could not be compared conclusively. As age increased, observed TCR beta diversity per million T cells dropped in a roughly linear way, and a significant reduction was already evident by age about 40. Compared with the aged group, the long-lived group had more naive CD4+ T cells, fewer expanded clones and increased TCR diversity, suggesting age selection.

The receptor chain draws on TRBV7-2 and TRBJ1-6; 7 bases in the junction line up with TRBD1. The clonotype comes from a woman aged 70 to 79 in good health. Sequencing was done on a sample of blood. The CDR3 has the sequence CASSYSGTAGNSPLHF. The sequenced DNA is TGTGCCAGCAGTTACTCCGGGACAGCGGGCAATTCACCCCTCCACTTT.